Sequencing of this TCR beta chain was carried out in a study of regulatory T cells in long-lasting Graves disease. The count of this clonotype is one. Its antigen is unidentified. Time point denoted: persistent/refractory GD, antithyroid drugs over 5 years with positive TRAb. PBMC RNA was the source of the TCR library. All patients originated from an endocrinology department located in Xi'an, China. TCR beta libraries were built with iRepertoire HTBI primers and Arm-PCR of CDR3 regions. Each CDR3 protein is one row after TCRdb ran MiXCR on the multiplex PCR reads. The repertoire includes 400,000 to 500,000 distinct CDR3 sequences, about 21% of them detected once, and about 13% sits in the top ten. The study, taken as a whole, reports: The study found TRBV28, TRBJ1-2 and TRBJ2-5 favored in persistent disease. Lower TCR diversity characterized persistent Graves' patients relative to newly diagnosed patients.

This CDR3 has 16 amino acids. V lost 0 bases and J lost 10, with 21 bases in between. CDR1 is SGHRS and CDR2 is YFSETQ in the germline V gene. The sample was peripheral blood mononuclear cells (PBMCs), taken when the disease was refractory, from a patient treated with antithyroid drugs. The rearrangement links TRBV5-1 to TRBJ2-3; a weak D match, TRBD2 (6 bases). The TCR originated in a female donor with Graves disease. In DNA form, the CDR3 reads TGCGCCAGCAGCTTGGCAGGCGGGACCCCCCTAGCTGCGCAGTATTTT. Protein sequence: CASSLAGGTPLAAQYF.